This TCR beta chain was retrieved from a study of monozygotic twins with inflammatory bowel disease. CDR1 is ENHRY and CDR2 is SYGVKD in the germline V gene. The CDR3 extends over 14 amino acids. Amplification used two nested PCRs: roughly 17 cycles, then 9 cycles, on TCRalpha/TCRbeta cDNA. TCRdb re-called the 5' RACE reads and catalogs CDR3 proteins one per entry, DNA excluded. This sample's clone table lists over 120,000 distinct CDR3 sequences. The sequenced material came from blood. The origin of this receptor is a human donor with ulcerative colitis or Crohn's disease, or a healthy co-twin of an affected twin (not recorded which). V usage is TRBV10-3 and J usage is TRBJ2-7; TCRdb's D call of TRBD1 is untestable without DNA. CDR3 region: CATGPGQGEYEQYF.